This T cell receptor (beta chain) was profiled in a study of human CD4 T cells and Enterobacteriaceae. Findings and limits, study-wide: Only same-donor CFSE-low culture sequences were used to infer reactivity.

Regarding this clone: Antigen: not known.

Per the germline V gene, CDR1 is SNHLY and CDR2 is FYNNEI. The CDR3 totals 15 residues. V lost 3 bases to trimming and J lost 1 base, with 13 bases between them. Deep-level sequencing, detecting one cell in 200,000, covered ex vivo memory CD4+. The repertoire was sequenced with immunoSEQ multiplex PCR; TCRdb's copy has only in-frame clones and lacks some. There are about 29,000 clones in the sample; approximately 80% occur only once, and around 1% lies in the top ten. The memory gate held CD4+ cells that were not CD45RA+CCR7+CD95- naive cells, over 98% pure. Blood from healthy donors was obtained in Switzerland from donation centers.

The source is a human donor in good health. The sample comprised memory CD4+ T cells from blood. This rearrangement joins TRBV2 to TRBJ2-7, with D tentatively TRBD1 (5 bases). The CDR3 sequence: CASSDRATESYEQYF. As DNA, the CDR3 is TGTGCCAGCAGTGACAGGGCCACCGAATCCTACGAGCAGTACTTC.